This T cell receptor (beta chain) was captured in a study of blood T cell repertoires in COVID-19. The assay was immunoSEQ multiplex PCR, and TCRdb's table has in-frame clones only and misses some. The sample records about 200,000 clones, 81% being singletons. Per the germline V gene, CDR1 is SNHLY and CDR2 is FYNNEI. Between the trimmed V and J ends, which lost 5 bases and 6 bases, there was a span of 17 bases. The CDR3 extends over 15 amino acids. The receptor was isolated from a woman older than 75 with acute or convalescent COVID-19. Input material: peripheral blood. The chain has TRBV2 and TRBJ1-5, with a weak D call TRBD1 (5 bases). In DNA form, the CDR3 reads TGTGCCAGCAGTCCGGACGCACTCGGGGGTCAGCCCCAGCATTTT. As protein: CASSPDALGGQPQHF.